The next 10 T cell receptor beta chains were all read from a single sample in a study of cytomegalovirus exposure and HLA in healthy donors (dated by TCRdb to 2016 to 2017). Libraries were prepared through the immunoSEQ multiplex PCR assay. For the multiplex PCR, a mixture combining 60 forward primers for TCR Vbeta segments and 13 reverse primers for TCR Jbeta segments was used. TCRdb limited this immuneACCESS table to in-frame rearrangements with V and J called. A share of clones is missing; checked studies link under half to unresolved V genes, and the rest is unexplained. The sample table contains around 98,000 clones; only one count was recorded for approximately 78% of them. Less than 1.5% of the sample is held by the ten biggest clonotypes. Material for sequencing was PBMCs. The source of these receptors is a man between 40 and 49 years old in good health and CMV-seronegative.

V gene TRBV27 combines with J gene TRBJ1-3; D is ambiguous. V lost 4 bases to trimming and J lost 1 base, with 5 bases between them. Per germline, CDR1 MNHEY and CDR2 SMNVEV (reference sequence). This CDR3 contains 13 residues. CDR3 loop: CASSSGSGNTIYF. CDR3 nucleotide sequence: TGTGCCAGCAGTTCCGGGTCTGGAAACACCATATATTTT.

The chain joins TRBV6-5 to TRBJ2-3, with D possibly TRBD2 on 8 matching bases. In germline, CDR1 is MNHEY, CDR2 SVGAGI. The length of the CDR3 is 15 residues. Deletions cut 11 bases from V and 5 bases from J, with 23 bases between. For the CDR3, the DNA is TGTGCCTCCGCGGAGGGGGCGGGGGGAGTAGATACGCAGTATTTT. This sequence encodes CASAEGAGGVDTQYF.

The chain carries TRBV19 and TRBJ1-1; tentative D call: TRBD1 (6 bases). V lost 5 bases, J lost 1 base, and 14 bases lay in between. CDR1 is LNHDA and CDR2 is SQIVND in the germline V gene (reference sequence). The CDR3 totals 15 residues. As DNA, the CDR3 is TGTGCCAGTAGTTCGATGGGACACCCGAACACTGAAGCTTTCTTT. Protein product: CASSSMGHPNTEAFF.

A remark on this clone: The junction does not match germline at one end; this may be a read error. The rearrangement uses TRBV29-1 and TRBJ2-7; TRBD1 or TRBD2 may be the D gene (6 bases each). The CDR3 runs 12 residues. Germline V gene data show CDR1 as SQVTM and CDR2 as ANQGSEA. DNA of the CDR3: TGCAGCGTTAAAGAGGGGGGCTACGAGCAGTACTTC. It codes for CSVKEGGYEQYF.

V and J are TRBV15 and TRBJ1-4, with D possibly matching TRBD1 (5 bases). Germline CDR1 is LNHNV and CDR2 is YYDKDF (reference sequence). The CDR3 loop spans 13 amino acids. The V and J ends lost 8 bases and 4 bases respectively, with 11 bases between them. The CDR3 sequence is CATRLGVNEKLFF. The CDR3 coding sequence is TGTGCCACCCGATTAGGGGTTAATGAAAAACTGTTTTTT.

This chain connects TRBV6-5 to TRBJ1-2; TRBD1 might be the D (5 bases). CDR1 is MNHEY and CDR2 is SVGAGI in the germline V gene. This CDR3 region has 12 residues. V lost 10 bases and J lost 6, with 15 bases in between. The CDR3 DNA reads TGTGCCACGAAGGAGGGCAGGGATGGCTACACCTTC. It codes for CATKEGRDGYTF.

This clone was detected a few times. V and J are TRBV2 and TRBJ2-7; D may be TRBD2 (6 bases). Germline V gives CDR1 SNHLY, CDR2 FYNNEI. The V gene lost 5 bases and the J gene lost 1 base, with 9 bases spanning the gap. The CDR3 has 13 amino acids. The CDR3 loop reads CASSSDYSYEQYF. CDR3 sequence (DNA): TGTGCCAGCAGTTCGGACTATTCCTACGAGCAGTACTTC.

The chain uses TRBV5-5 and TRBJ1-5; TRBD1 is a possible D gene (6 bases). V lost 0 bases and J lost 1, with 8 bases in between. CDR1 is SGHKS and CDR2 is YYEKEE in the germline V gene (reference sequence). This CDR3 spans 15 amino acids. The CDR3 loop reads CASSLAQGSNQPQHF. CDR3 nucleotides: TGTGCCAGCAGCTTGGCACAGGGAAGCAATCAGCCCCAGCATTTT.

The DNA of the CDR3 is TGTGCCAGCTCACCACCAACAGGGACTAGCGGGGGGGCCGGGGATACGCAGTATTTT. The encoded protein is CASSPPTGTSGGAGDTQYF. The chain is built from TRBV18 and TRBJ2-3; 16 positions agree with TRBD2. The length of the CDR3 is 19 residues. Germline V CDR1 and CDR2: KGHSH, LQKENI. With 0 bases clipped from V and 6 bases from J, the junction kept 9 bases outside the gene matches.

On this clone: Relative to the germline gene, one junction end is altered; a read error may explain this. V is TRBV6-5 and J is TRBJ1-2, with a weak D call TRBD1 (6 bases). From germline, CDR1 is MNHEY and CDR2 SVGAGI. The CDR3 covers 13 residues. The CDR3 spells CASRDPGHLQSKF. The CDR3 DNA follows: TGTGCCAGCAGGGATCCGGGACACCTACAATCAAAATTC.